The rows below give T cell receptor beta chains drawn from one sample of a study of blood T cell repertoires in COVID-19. This table comes from immunoSEQ multiplex PCR, and its TCRdb copy is limited to in-frame clones, with some not included. In the table there are around 310,000 clones, 80% to 90% of which are singletons. The sequenced sample was PBMCs or T cells enriched from blood (not recorded which). Every receptor here comes from a man aged 25-45 years who had recovered from COVID-19. CDR3s include the opening cysteine and the closing phenylalanine or tryptophan.

V	J	CDR3
TRBV30	TRBJ2-5	CARKSGGGGQETQYF
TRBV18	TRBJ1-5	CASSPSTGTGGNQPQHF
TRBV19	TRBJ2-5	CASTPGTSNWETQYF
TRBV5-1	TRBJ1-1	CASARGEVNTEAFF
TRBV5-1	TRBJ1-4	CASSAGNNEKLFF
TRBV19	TRBJ1-2	CATRPDRGRAYGYTF
TRBV14	TRBJ2-3	CASSALAGTDTQYF
TRBV6-2/TRBV6-3	TRBJ2-1	CASSYSYYNEQFF
TRBV24-1	TRBJ2-1	CATSDLRRANEQFF
TRBV27	TRBJ1-4	CASRRGGAGEKLFF
TRBV27	TRBJ1-1	CASSPRGGLTEAFF
TRBV6-4	TRBJ1-2	CASSDYLPGYTF
TRBV6-5	TRBJ1-6	CASSYEIRYNSPLHF
TRBV7-2	TRBJ2-1	CASSLGPADEQFF
TRBV7-7	TRBJ2-5	CASSLGHQETQYF
TRBV5-4	TRBJ1-4	CASSLRDLSNEKLFF
TRBV5-5	TRBJ2-5	CASSSALETQYF
TRBV4-1	TRBJ1-6	CASSQEVSWGQDSPLHF
TRBV4-1	TRBJ2-5	CASSPRDRGRLETQYF
TRBV5-4	TRBJ1-5	CASSFWGGNQPQHF
TRBV7-8	TRBJ2-2	CASSPRTGTNTGELFF
TRBV6-5	TRBJ1-4	CASSSDRGSVKLFF
TRBV5-6	TRBJ2-1	CASSFGLVGNEQFF
TRBV2	TRBJ2-7	CASSGDGTSGSLPYEQYF
TRBV19	TRBJ1-3	CASSIRGTGNTIYF
TRBV5-3	TRBJ2-7	CARSCVPGTQTYEQYF
TRBV7-9	TRBJ1-4	CASSLSGANDAKLFF
TRBV6-1	TRBJ2-7	CASSENRDRLTYEQYF
TRBV6-6	TRBJ2-4	CASSYSRGADIQYF
TRBV5-6	TRBJ1-1	CASSLEYATGVALNTEAFF
TRBV5-1	TRBJ2-1	CASSLTSGYDEQFF
TRBV9	TRBJ2-3	CASSVASTGTGKDTQYF
TRBV6-5	TRBJ1-2	CASSHERAYVYGYTF
TRBV7-2	TRBJ1-2	CASSLIAVINYGYTF
TRBV4-1	TRBJ1-2	CASSQDTDRGPYGYTF
TRBV19	TRBJ1-4	CASSFTSGTRNEKLFF